Below, 24 T cell receptor beta chains from the same sample are listed, as sequenced in a study of identical twins. TCRdb re-called the 5' RACE reads with MiXCR, one entry per CDR3 protein. This repertoire shows 300,000 to 350,000 distinct CDR3 sequences, more than 9% found once; its top ten account for 7.2%. The same specimen was also included in a second study, on yellow fever vaccine responses in identical twins.

The sequenced sample was CD8+ T cells sorted from blood. The receptors come from a woman aged 18-29 years in good health.

V gene TRBV5-1 combines with J gene TRBJ2-5; possible D gene TRBD2, 5 bases. Trimming pared 3 bases from V and 5 bases from J, leaving 14 bases between. CDR3 length equals 14 residues. Germline assignment: CDR1 SGHRS and CDR2 YFSETQ. Written as DNA, the CDR3 is TGCGCCAGCAGCTACAGTACGCGGGCGGAGACCCAGTACTTC. Translated: CASSYSTRAETQYF. The full variable domain, rest sourced from reference TRBV5-1 and TRBJ2-5, is KAGVTQTPRYLIKTRGQQVTLSCSPISGHRSVSWYQQTPGQGLQFLFEYFSETQRNKGNFPGRFSGRQFSNSRSEMNVSTLELGDSALYLCASSYSTRAETQYFGPGTRLLVL.

This CDR3 is CSARDPRWDRASGANVLTF. The CDR3 nucleotides are TGCAGTGCTAGAGATCCACGTTGGGACAGGGCCTCTGGGGCCAACGTCCTGACTTTC. V is TRBV20-1 and J is TRBJ2-6, with TRBD1 matching over 9 bases. The CDR3 consists of 19 residues. Per the germline V gene, CDR1 is DFQATT and CDR2 is SNEGSKA (reference sequence). J gave up 0 bases and V 0 bases, and 9 bases lay outside the gene matches.

CDR3 DNA sequence: TGTGCCAGCAGTCCAGGACTAGCGGGACCCCACAATGAGCAGTTCTTC. Amino acids: CASSPGLAGPHNEQFF. This chain links TRBV28 with TRBJ2-1; 12 nucleotides agree with TRBD2. Unmatched junction bases numbered 7, after V lost 5 bases and J lost 5 bases. The germline V gene has CDR1 MDHEN and CDR2 SYDVKM. There are 16 residues in the CDR3.

The sample holds a few counts of this clonotype. The chain joins TRBV27 to TRBJ2-7; 9 bases fit TRBD2. The junction had 6 bases not matched to a gene; V was cut back by 5 bases and J by 4 bases. Germline V CDR1 and CDR2: MNHEY, SMNVEV (reference sequence). CDR3 length: 14 amino acids. CDR3 nucleotide sequence: TGTGCCAGCAGTGGGACTAGCCGGATATACGAGCAGTACTTC. Its protein product is CASSGTSRIYEQYF.

The chain carries TRBV10-3 and TRBJ2-5; unclear D gene. The CDR3 is 14 residues long. The germline CDR1 and CDR2 sequences are ENHRY and SYGVKD. Trimming cost V 0 bases and J 4 bases, with 9 bases left between them. In DNA, the CDR3 is TGTGCCATCAGTGAGTCGGGAACGAGAGAGACCCAGTACTTC. Its translation: CAISESGTRETQYF.

This clonotype was counted between two and nine times. The CDR3 loop is CASSQVQALADYEQYF. Here the CDR3 DNA reads TGTGCCAGCAGCCAAGTCCAGGCACTAGCGGACTACGAGCAGTACTTC. The chain couples TRBV4-2 to TRBJ2-7; 8 positions agree with TRBD2. This CDR3 has 16 amino acids. Germline trimming cut 1 base from V and 3 bases from J; bases unmatched to any gene: 8. Germline values: CDR1 LGHNA, CDR2 YNFKEQ.

The genes are TRBV12-3 or TRBV12-4 and TRBJ2-7; D is ambiguous. V lost 1 base and J lost 5, with 9 bases in between. The CDR3 runs 13 residues. As DNA, the CDR3 is TGTGCCAGCAGTTTAGGACGGCATAACGAGCAGTACTTC. Its protein product is CASSLGRHNEQYF.

The chain recombines TRBV7-9 with TRBJ2-5; D not certain. The length of the CDR3 is 14 residues. Germline V gene sequence: CDR1 SEHNR, CDR2 FQNEAQ (reference sequence). Trimming cost V 8 bases and J 5 bases, with 18 bases left between them. The CDR3 here is CASRETGPRETQYF. For the CDR3, the DNA is TGTGCCAGCCGCGAGACGGGTCCCAGGGAGACCCAGTACTTC.

This clonotype was picked up many times. V gene TRBV27 combines with J gene TRBJ2-7; D possibly uses TRBD1 or TRBD2 (5 bases each). Trimming took 5 bases from V and 3 from J, leaving 14 bases between them. This CDR3 contains 14 residues. Germline loops: CDR1 MNHEY, CDR2 SMNVEV (reference sequence). CDR3 protein: CASSIRDGGYEQYF. CDR3 DNA sequence: TGTGCCAGCAGTATCCGGGACGGAGGCTACGAGCAGTACTTC.

This clonotype was seen a handful of times. V usage is TRBV5-5 and J usage is TRBJ1-2; D ambiguous. This CDR3 is 13 amino acids long. Per the germline V gene, CDR1 is SGHKS and CDR2 is YYEKEE (reference sequence). V gave up 4 bases and J gave up 1 base, with 8 bases separating them. The CDR3 is CASSPGFNYGYTF. The DNA for the CDR3 is TGTGCCAGCAGCCCAGGATTTAACTATGGCTACACCTTC.

This clonotype was counted between two and nine times. The V gene is TRBV27, the J gene TRBJ2-3, with D uncertain. In germline, CDR1 is MNHEY, CDR2 SMNVEV (reference sequence). There are 15 residues in the CDR3. V was clipped by 2 bases and J by 2 bases, with 11 bases between them. CDR3 nucleotide sequence: TGTGCCAGCAGTTTAACCCCCCGTCTCACAGATACGCAGTATTTT. It translates to CASSLTPRLTDTQYF.

The V gene is TRBV6-1, the J gene TRBJ2-3; TRBD2 matches 8 bases. The CDR3 is made up of 14 amino acids. Germline CDR1 is MNHNS and CDR2 is SASEGT. V dropped 3 bases and J dropped 6; count of bases not matched to a gene: 5. The CDR3 DNA reads TGTGCCAGCAGTGAGGGACTAGGAATCGATACGCAGTATTTT. This gives the protein CASSEGLGIDTQYF.

The CDR3 nucleotides read TGTGCCAGCAGCTTAACGAGGGAGGGCCGGGAGACCCAGTACTTC. Its translation: CASSLTREGRETQYF. This chain uses TRBV7-9 with TRBJ2-5, with 7 bases aligning to TRBD2. CDR3 size: 15 residues. V shed 2 bases and J 5 bases; nucleotides not matched to a gene: 8. From germline, CDR1 is SEHNR and CDR2 FQNEAQ (reference sequence).

This clonotype was recorded many times. The chain has TRBV7-9 and TRBJ2-1; D possibly corresponds to TRBD2 (6 bases). Germline-derived CDR1 and CDR2 are SEHNR and FQNEAQ (reference sequence). Deletions cut 11 bases from V and 5 bases from J, with 16 bases between. The CDR3 length is 13 residues. The CDR3 nucleotides read TGTGCCGCTGCGGCTAGCGAAAACAATGAGCAGTTCTTC. This codes for CAAAASENNEQFF.

The chain joins TRBV7-8 to TRBJ2-3; TRBD2 matches 10 bases. This CDR3 has 15 amino acids. Germline trimming cut 3 bases from V and 8 bases from J; bases unmatched to any gene: 8. Germline CDR1 SGHVS, CDR2 FQNEAQ. The CDR3 reads CASSFTSGVLGTQYF. The CDR3 DNA follows: TGTGCCAGCAGCTTCACTAGCGGGGTGTTAGGTACGCAGTATTTT.

The V call is TRBV6-5, the J call TRBJ2-7; D not certain. Germline V gene lookup returns CDR1 MNHEY and CDR2 SVGAGI. Trimming left V 0 bases short and J 6 bases short, with 18 bases between. This CDR3 has 16 amino acids. This CDR3 reads CASSYSLAAPVREQYF. CDR3 sequence (DNA): TGTGCCAGCAGTTACTCCCTGGCAGCCCCGGTACGCGAGCAGTACTTC.

The chain employs TRBV27 and TRBJ2-1, with unresolved D. The CDR3 runs 18 residues. The V gene's germline CDR1 is MNHEY and CDR2 SMNVEV (reference sequence). V lost 3 bases and J 2 bases, leaving 20 bases between the germline ends. CDR3 bases: TGTGCCAGCAGTTTTGGTGGTCCAGCAGGAAGTGCCTACAATGAGCAGTTCTTC. This encodes CASSFGGPAGSAYNEQFF.

There are a few counts of this clonotype. The chain is built from TRBV5-5 and TRBJ2-2, with 7 bases matching TRBD2. Germline CDR1 reads SGHKS; CDR2 reads YYEKEE (reference sequence). Trimming took 0 bases from V and 6 from J; bases not matched to a gene: 11. This CDR3 has 17 residues. CDR3 coding DNA: TGTGCCAGCAGCTTGGAAGCGGGGCTAGGGGTATCCGGGGAGCTGTTTTTT. It yields the protein CASSLEAGLGVSGELFF.

A few counts support this clonotype. The chain combines TRBV28 with TRBJ1-1; D ambiguous. The CDR3 is made up of 15 amino acids. Trimming took 3 bases from V and 1 from J, leaving 12 bases between them. From germline, CDR1 is MDHEN and CDR2 SYDVKM. The CDR3 sequence is CASSLYAAANTEAFF. The DNA of the CDR3 is TGTGCCAGCAGTTTGTACGCGGCCGCGAACACTGAAGCTTTCTTT.

CDR3 in amino acids: CASRTTSGGAKNEQFF. CDR3 bases: TGTGCCAGCAGGACGACTAGCGGGGGGGCGAAGAATGAGCAGTTCTTC. The chain combines TRBV2 with TRBJ2-1; 14 positions match TRBD2. CDR1 is SNHLY, CDR2 FYNNEI, per germline. The V segment lost 6 bases and the J segment 7 bases; nucleotides outside the gene matches: 8. The CDR3 has 16 residues.

The chain joins TRBV28 to TRBJ2-6; a weak D match, TRBD1 (6 bases). The CDR3 covers 18 residues. V was pared by 7 bases and J by 1 base, with 20 bases between. CDR1 MDHEN and CDR2 SYDVKM come from the germline V gene. The CDR3 loop is CASISTGRIHSGANVLTF. In DNA, the CDR3 is TGTGCCAGCATATCCACAGGGCGGATCCATTCTGGGGCCAACGTCCTGACTTTC.

The V call is TRBV2, the J call TRBJ2-7; D is uncertain. Germline CDR1 SNHLY, CDR2 FYNNEI. The CDR3 spans 14 residues. With 2 bases removed from V and 7 bases from J, the gap between germline ends came to 15 bases. The CDR3 region has the DNA TGTGCCAGCAGTGAAACCAGGCTAGAGGCGGAGCAGTACGTC. This encodes CASSETRLEAEQYV.

This clonotype has only a few counts. J is TRBJ1-1 and V is TRBV6-4; no firm D call. Per germline, CDR1 MRHNA and CDR2 SNTAGT. The CDR3 loop spans 14 amino acids. V was trimmed by 3 bases and J by 0 bases, leaving 8 bases between them. The CDR3 nucleotides are TGTGCCAGCAGTGAGAACAGCGTGAACACTGAAGCTTTCTTT. Its protein product is CASSENSVNTEAFF.

Only a few counts were recorded for this clonotype. The V call is TRBV29-1, the J call TRBJ2-2; 12 bases are a match to TRBD2. The CDR3 length is 13 residues. Germline assignment: CDR1 SQVTM and CDR2 ANQGSEA. J gave up 6 bases and V 5 bases, and 1 base lay outside the gene matches. CDR3 protein: CSVLAGGAGELFF. CDR3 DNA sequence: TGCAGCGTTCTAGCGGGAGGGGCCGGGGAGCTGTTTTTT.